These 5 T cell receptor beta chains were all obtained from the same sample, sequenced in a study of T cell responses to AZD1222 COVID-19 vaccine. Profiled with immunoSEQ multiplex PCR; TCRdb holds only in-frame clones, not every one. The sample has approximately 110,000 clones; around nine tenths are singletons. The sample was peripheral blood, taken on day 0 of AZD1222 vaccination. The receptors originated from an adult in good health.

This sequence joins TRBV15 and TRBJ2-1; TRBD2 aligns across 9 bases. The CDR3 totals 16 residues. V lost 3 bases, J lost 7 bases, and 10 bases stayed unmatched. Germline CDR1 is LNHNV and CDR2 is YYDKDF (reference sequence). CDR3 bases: TGTGCCACCAGCAGGGTCGTGGTAGCGGGAGTGAATGAGCAGTTCTTC. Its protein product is CATSRVVVAGVNEQFF. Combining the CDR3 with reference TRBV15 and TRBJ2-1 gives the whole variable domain DAMVIQNPRYQVTQFGKPVTLSCSQTLNHNVMYWYQQKSSQAPKLLFHYYDKDFNNEADTPDNFQSRRPNTSFCFLDIRSPGLGDTAMYLCATSRVVVAGVNEQFFGPGTRLTVL.

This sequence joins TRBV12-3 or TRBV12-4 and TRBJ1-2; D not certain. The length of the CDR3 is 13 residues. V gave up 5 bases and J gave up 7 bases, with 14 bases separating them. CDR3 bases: TGTGCCAGCAGTCAGACGGTGGAGTCTGGCTACACCTTC. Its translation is CASSQTVESGYTF.

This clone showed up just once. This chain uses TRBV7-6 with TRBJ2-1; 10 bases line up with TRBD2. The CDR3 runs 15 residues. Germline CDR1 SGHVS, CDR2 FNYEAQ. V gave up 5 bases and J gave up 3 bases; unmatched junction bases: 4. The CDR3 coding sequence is TGTGCCAGCAGCCGAACTAGCGGGATCTACAATGAGCAGTTCTTC. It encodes CASSRTSGIYNEQFF.

The CDR3 here is CASSRSGGRSSGNTIYF. The DNA of the CDR3 is TGTGCCAGCAGTCGATCCGGGGGCCGCAGCTCTGGAAACACCATATATTTT. The chain recombines TRBV6-6 with TRBJ1-3, with D possibly TRBD1 on 6 matching bases. Germline loops: CDR1 MNHNY, CDR2 SVGAGI (reference sequence). V shed 5 bases and J shed 0 bases, with 17 bases lying between them. The CDR3 has 17 residues.

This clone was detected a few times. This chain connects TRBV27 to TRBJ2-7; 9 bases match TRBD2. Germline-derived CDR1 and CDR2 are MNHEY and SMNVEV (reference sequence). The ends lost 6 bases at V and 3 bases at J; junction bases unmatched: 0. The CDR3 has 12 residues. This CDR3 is CASRTSGYEQYF. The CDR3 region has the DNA TGTGCCAGCAGGACTAGCGGCTACGAGCAGTACTTC.